Below, one TCR beta chain is given with its context. These data belong to a study of cytomegalovirus exposure and HLA in healthy donors. A multiplex PCR was run with 60 Vbeta primers and 13 Jbeta primers. Sequencing was performed with immunoSEQ multiplex PCR; in TCRdb, only in-frame clones are kept and a portion is missing. Of around 190,000 clones detected, around 77% appear once; the ten largest clones hold 2% to 2.5%. The CDR3 is 13 residues long. Per the germline V gene, CDR1 is SGHAT and CDR2 is FQNNGV. The V end lost 5 bases, the J end lost 5 bases, and 10 bases lay between the germline ends. What was sequenced was PBMCs. V gene TRBV11-2 combines with J gene TRBJ2-1; D gene uncertain. The TCR originated in a man aged 55 to 70 in good health and CMV-seronegative. DNA of the CDR3: TGTGCCAGCAGCCCCCGCCGGGACAATGAGCAGTTCTTC. Translated, it gives CASSPRRDNEQFF.